These T cell receptor beta chains were read from a single sample in a study of chemoradiotherapy in HPV16-positive cancers. Repertoires were generated with immunoSEQ multiplex PCR, while TCRdb's copy carries only in-frame clones and drops some. The sample consists of some 7,700 clones, around 78% of them appearing once. The specimen was taken from a patient who underwent chemoradiotherapy. The receptors originated from a human donor with HPV-associated anogenital cancer. Both conserved end residues are part of each CDR3. Each record gives: clone size, J gene, D gene, CDR3 length, V gene, CDR3 protein, CDR3 DNA. The D gene is left open where the match is weak. Clone size is shown for a subset of rows, as once, few, many or a class of expanded clone.

.,TRBJ2-2,.,16,TRBV11-2,CASSLVQGARTGELFF,TGTGCCAGCAGCTTAGTACAGGGAGCTCGGACCGGGGAGCTGTTTTTT
.,TRBJ1-3,TRBD1,15,TRBV7-2,CASSLGTGSGNTIYF,TGTGCCAGCAGCCTGGGGACAGGCTCTGGAAACACCATATATTTT
.,TRBJ1-4,.,13,TRBV5-1,CASRRATNEKLFF,TGCGCCAGCAGGAGGGCAACTAATGAAAAACTGTTTTTT
few,TRBJ2-7,TRBD1,13,TRBV7-9,CASSPSTGYEQYF,TGTGCCAGCAGCCCCTCGACAGGGTACGAGCAGTACTTC
.,TRBJ2-5,.,15,TRBV19,CASSIGTSYQETQYF,TGTGCCAGTAGTATAGGGACCTCGTACCAAGAGACCCAGTACTTC
.,TRBJ2-1,TRBD2,14,TRBV9,CASSVSGRKNEQFF,TGTGCCAGCAGCGTTAGCGGGAGAAAGAATGAGCAGTTCTTC
.,TRBJ2-7,.,12,TRBV5-1,CASSLATGEQYF,TGCGCCAGCAGCTTGGCCACGGGGGAGCAGTACTTC
.,TRBJ2-4,.,16,TRBV7-2,CASSFGTRLAKNIQYF,TGTGCCAGCAGCTTCGGCACACGCCTAGCCAAAAACATTCAGTACTTC
.,TRBJ2-7,TRBD1,15,TRBV15,CATSTLSGGSYEQYF,TGTGCCACCAGCACCCTTTCAGGGGGATCCTACGAGCAGTACTTC
.,TRBJ1-2,.,16,TRBV6-6,CASSYSSGQGLYGYTF,TGTGCCAGCAGTTACTCATCAGGCCAGGGCCTATATGGCTACACCTTC
.,TRBJ2-3,TRBD2,15,TRBV2,CASSVLAGGPDTQYF,TGTGCCAGCAGTGTACTAGCGGGGGGGCCGGATACGCAGTATTTT
few,TRBJ2-5,.,12,TRBV18,CASSPGQETQYF,TGTGCCAGCTCACCGGGACAAGAGACCCAGTACTTC
few,TRBJ2-3,.,14,TRBV29-1,CSVEEGTNADTQYF,TGCAGCGTTGAAGAGGGGACCAATGCAGATACGCAGTATTTT
.,TRBJ1-1,.,12,TRBV18,CASSPGVEEAFF,TGTGCCAGCTCACCGGGGGTCGAAGAAGCTTTCTTT
.,TRBJ2-7,TRBD2,15,TRBV4-2,CASSRGSSGSLEQYF,TGTGCCAGCAGCCGAGGGTCTAGCGGGAGTCTTGAGCAGTACTTC
.,TRBJ2-3,TRBD2,16,TRBV6-4,CASSETTSGGTDTQYF,TGTGCCAGCAGTGAGACGACTAGCGGGGGCACAGATACGCAGTATTTT
.,TRBJ2-1,TRBD2,13,TRBV5-1,CASRSSGSNEQFF,TGCGCCAGCAGGTCTAGCGGGAGCAATGAGCAGTTCTTC
.,TRBJ2-2,.,13,TRBV28,CASSPLWSGELFF,TGTGCCAGCAGTCCCCTCTGGTCCGGGGAGCTGTTTTTT
.,TRBJ2-2,TRBD2,16,TRBV9,CASSVDGTSIPGELFF,TGTGCCAGCAGCGTAGATGGGACTAGCATTCCCGGGGAGCTGTTTTTT
.,TRBJ2-1,TRBD2,12,TRBV6-1,CGSGRAPNEQFF,TGTGGAAGCGGGAGGGCCCCCAATGAGCAGTTCTTC
.,TRBJ2-5,.,15,TRBV28,CASSLSGGPQETQYF,TGTGCCAGCAGTTTATCAGGGGGGCCTCAAGAGACCCAGTACTTC
.,TRBJ2-1,TRBD2,15,TRBV7-7,CASSLVPTSVNEQFF,TGTGCCAGCAGCTTAGTCCCGACTAGCGTTAATGAGCAGTTCTTC
.,TRBJ2-5,.,12,TRBV5-6,CASSLAEETQYF,TGTGCCAGCAGCTTGGCAGAGGAGACCCAGTACTTC
.,TRBJ2-3,.,13,TRBV27,CASSLIATDTQYF,TGTGCCAGCAGTTTGATAGCCACAGATACGCAGTATTTT
few,TRBJ2-1,.,12,TRBV2,CASTQFSYEQFF,TGTGCCAGCACCCAGTTCTCCTATGAGCAGTTCTTC
.,TRBJ1-1,.,13,TRBV27,CASSLVGNTEAFF,TGTGCCAGCAGTTTGGTCGGAAACACTGAAGCTTTCTTT
once,TRBJ2-7,.,14,TRBV7-2,CASTPQARAYEQYF,TGTGCCAGCACCCCCCAGGCCAGGGCCTACGAGCAGTACTTC
.,TRBJ2-7,.,12,TRBV5-4,CASSLGTYEQYF,TGTGCCAGCAGCTTAGGCACCTACGAGCAGTACTTC
.,TRBJ2-5,.,13,TRBV11-2,CASRGRNKETQYF,TGTGCCAGCAGGGGTCGCAACAAAGAGACCCAGTACTTC
.,TRBJ2-7,TRBD2,14,TRBV7-2,CASSFGSGGYEQYF,TGTGCCAGCAGCTTTGGTAGCGGGGGCTACGAGCAGTACTTC
.,TRBJ2-5,.,12,TRBV28,CASSLIGETQYF,TGTGCCAGCAGTTTAATAGGAGAGACCCAGTACTTC
few,TRBJ2-3,.,14,TRBV4-1,CASSQDLATDTQYF,TGCGCCAGCAGCCAAGATTTGGCCACAGATACGCAGTATTTT
.,TRBJ2-5,.,15,TRBV5-1,CASSLRLAGQETQYF,TGCGCCAGCAGCTTGAGACTGGCGGGGCAAGAGACCCAGTACTTC
once,TRBJ2-1,TRBD2,15,TRBV27,CASSLEGLGYNEQFF,TGTGCCAGCAGTTTAGAAGGACTAGGGTACAATGAGCAGTTCTTC
.,TRBJ1-1,TRBD1,15,TRBV4-3,CASSLSPGGRTEAFF,TGCGCCAGCAGCCTCAGTCCAGGGGGCAGGACTGAAGCTTTCTTT
.,TRBJ1-1,TRBD1,13,TRBV6-1,CASRVDRGAEAFF,TGTGCCAGCAGGGTAGACAGGGGTGCTGAAGCTTTCTTT
.,TRBJ2-2,.,16,TRBV6-5,CASSYGRGGITGELFF,TGTGCCAGCAGTTACGGTCGAGGGGGGATCACCGGGGAGCTGTTTTTT
few,TRBJ2-7,TRBD2,14,TRBV2,CASSAVGTSDEQYF,TGTGCCAGCAGTGCTGTCGGGACTAGCGACGAGCAGTACTTC
.,TRBJ2-1,.,15,TRBV18,CASSPPGGAKNEQFF,TGTGCCAGCTCACCACCAGGCGGGGCTAAAAATGAGCAGTTCTTC
.,TRBJ2-3,TRBD2,16,TRBV18,CASSPGRSGGGNTQYF,TGTGCCAGCTCACCCGGGAGAAGCGGGGGCGGGAATACGCAGTATTTT
.,TRBJ1-4,TRBD1,16,TRBV27,CASRRPGRTGYEKLFF,TGTGCCAGCAGACGTCCTGGACGGACAGGGTATGAAAAACTGTTTTTT
hyperexpanded,TRBJ1-4,.,15,TRBV11-2,CASSQEAGGDEKLFF,TGTGCCAGCAGCCAAGAGGCTGGGGGCGACGAAAAACTGTTTTTT
.,TRBJ1-5,TRBD1,16,TRBV4-1,CASSQEGTGGNQPQHF,TGCGCCAGCAGCCAAGAAGGGACAGGGGGGAACCAGCCCCAGCATTTT
.,TRBJ2-1,.,14,TRBV28,CASGGGVIDNEQFF,TGTGCCAGCGGGGGGGGCGTGATAGACAATGAGCAGTTCTTC
.,TRBJ2-5,TRBD1,14,TRBV6-6,CASSQGDRSETQYF,TGTGCCAGCAGCCAGGGGGACCGATCGGAGACCCAGTACTTC
.,TRBJ2-3,.,14,TRBV7-9,CASSIIGRDDTQYF,TGTGCCAGCAGCATCATCGGCAGGGATGATACGCAGTATTTT